This TCR beta chain was captured by sequencing in a study of T cell responses to AZD1222 COVID-19 vaccine. It was second doses at about 4 or about 12 weeks that were pooled. This CDR3 contains 15 residues. Germline V gene data show CDR1 as MNHEY and CDR2 as SVGAGI. The V end lost 5 bases, the J end lost 4 bases, and 18 bases lay between the germline ends. The table came from immunoSEQ multiplex PCR; TCRdb's copy has only in-frame clones and leaves some out. Of about 110,000 clones listed, 85% to 95% are singletons. Notes on this clone: Its cognate antigen is unknown.

Study-wide points: Per reports, nearly half of all spike-specific TCRs target regions that are unmutated in variants.

The source material was peripheral blood, sampled 28 days after the second AZD1222 dose. The chain carries TRBV6-5 and TRBJ2-7; D may be TRBD1 (7 bases). The clonotype was recovered from an adult who received the AZD1222 COVID-19 vaccine. The CDR3 DNA follows: TGTGCCAGCAGTACAGACAGGGAGGTCGAGTACGAGCAGTACTTC. Translation gives CASSTDREVEYEQYF.